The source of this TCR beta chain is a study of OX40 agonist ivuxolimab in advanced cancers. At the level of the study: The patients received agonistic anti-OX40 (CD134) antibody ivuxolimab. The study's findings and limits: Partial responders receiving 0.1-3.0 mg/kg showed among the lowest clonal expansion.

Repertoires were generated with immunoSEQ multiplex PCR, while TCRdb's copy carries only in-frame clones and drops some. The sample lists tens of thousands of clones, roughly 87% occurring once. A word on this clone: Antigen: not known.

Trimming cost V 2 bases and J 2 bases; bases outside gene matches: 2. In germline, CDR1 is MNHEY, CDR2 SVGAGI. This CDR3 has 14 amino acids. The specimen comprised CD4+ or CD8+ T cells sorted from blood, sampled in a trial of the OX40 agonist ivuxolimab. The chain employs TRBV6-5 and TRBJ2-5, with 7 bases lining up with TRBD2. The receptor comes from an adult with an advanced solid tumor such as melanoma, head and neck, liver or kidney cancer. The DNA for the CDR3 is TGTGCCAGCAGTTACGGGGGGGGTCAAGAGACCCAGTACTTC. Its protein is CASSYGGGQETQYF.